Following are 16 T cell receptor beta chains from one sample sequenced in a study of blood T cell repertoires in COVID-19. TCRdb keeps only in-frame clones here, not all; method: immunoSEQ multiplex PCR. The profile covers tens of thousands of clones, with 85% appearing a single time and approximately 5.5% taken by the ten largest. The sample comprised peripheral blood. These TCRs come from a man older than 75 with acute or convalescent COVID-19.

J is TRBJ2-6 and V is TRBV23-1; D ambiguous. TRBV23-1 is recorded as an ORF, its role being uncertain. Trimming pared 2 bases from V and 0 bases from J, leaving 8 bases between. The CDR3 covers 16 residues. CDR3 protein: CASSQPLDSGANVLTF. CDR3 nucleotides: TGCGCCAGCAGTCAACCTTTAGACTCTGGGGCCAACGTCCTGACTTTC.

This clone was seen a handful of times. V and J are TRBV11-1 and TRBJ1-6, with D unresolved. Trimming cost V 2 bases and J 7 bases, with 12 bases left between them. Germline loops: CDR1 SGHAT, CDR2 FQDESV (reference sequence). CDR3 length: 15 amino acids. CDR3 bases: TGTGCCAGCAGCTTAAGGAACAGTTTCAATTCACCCCTCCACTTT. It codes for CASSLRNSFNSPLHF.

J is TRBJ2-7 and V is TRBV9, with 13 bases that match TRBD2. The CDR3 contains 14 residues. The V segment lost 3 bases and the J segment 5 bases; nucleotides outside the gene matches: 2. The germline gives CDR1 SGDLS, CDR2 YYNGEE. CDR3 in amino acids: CASSAGLAGNEQYF. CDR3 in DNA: TGTGCCAGCAGCGCGGGACTAGCGGGGAACGAGCAGTACTTC.

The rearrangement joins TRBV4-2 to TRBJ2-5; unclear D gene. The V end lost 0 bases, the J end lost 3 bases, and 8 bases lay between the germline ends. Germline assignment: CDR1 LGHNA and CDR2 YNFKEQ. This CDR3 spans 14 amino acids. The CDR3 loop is CASSQDWQEETQYF. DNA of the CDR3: TGTGCCAGCAGCCAAGATTGGCAGGAAGAGACCCAGTACTTC.

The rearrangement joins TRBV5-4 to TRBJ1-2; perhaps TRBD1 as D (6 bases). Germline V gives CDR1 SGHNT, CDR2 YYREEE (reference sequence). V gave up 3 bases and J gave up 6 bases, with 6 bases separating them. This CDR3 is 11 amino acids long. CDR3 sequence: CASSSGDGYTF. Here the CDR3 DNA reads TGTGCCAGCAGCTCAGGGGATGGCTACACCTTC.

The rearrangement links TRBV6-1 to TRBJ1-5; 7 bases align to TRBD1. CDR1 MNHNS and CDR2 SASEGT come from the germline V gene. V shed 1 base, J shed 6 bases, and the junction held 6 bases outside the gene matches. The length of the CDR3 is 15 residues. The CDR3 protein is CASSEGQGGRQPQHF. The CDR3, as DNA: TGTGCCAGCAGTGAAGGACAGGGAGGACGTCAGCCCCAGCATTTT.

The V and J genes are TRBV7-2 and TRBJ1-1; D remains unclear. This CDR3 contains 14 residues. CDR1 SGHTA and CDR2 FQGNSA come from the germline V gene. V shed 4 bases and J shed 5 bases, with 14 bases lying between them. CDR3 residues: CASSSWGRETEAFF. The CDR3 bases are TGTGCCAGCAGCTCCTGGGGTCGGGAGACTGAAGCTTTCTTT. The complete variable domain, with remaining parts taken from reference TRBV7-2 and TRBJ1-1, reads GAGVSQSPSNKVTEKGKDVELRCDPISGHTALYWYRQSLGQGLEFLIYFQGNSAPDKSGLPSDRFSAERTGGSVSTLTIQRTQQEDSAVYLCASSSWGRETEAFFGQGTRLTVV.

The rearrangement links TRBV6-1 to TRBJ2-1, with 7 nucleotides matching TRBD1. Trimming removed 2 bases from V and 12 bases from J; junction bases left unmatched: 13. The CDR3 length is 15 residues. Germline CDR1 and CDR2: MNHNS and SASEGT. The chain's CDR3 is CASSEWGSGTDGQFF. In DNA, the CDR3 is TGTGCCAGCAGTGAATGGGGCAGTGGGACAGATGGGCAGTTCTTC.

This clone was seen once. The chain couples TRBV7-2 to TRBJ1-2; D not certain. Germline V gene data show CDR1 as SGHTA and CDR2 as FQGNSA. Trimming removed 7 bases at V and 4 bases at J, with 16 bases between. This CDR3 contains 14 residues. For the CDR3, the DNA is TGTGCCAGCACCTCGGAGGTCAACACCTATGGCTACACCTTC. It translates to CASTSEVNTYGYTF. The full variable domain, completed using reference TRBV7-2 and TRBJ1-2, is GAGVSQSPSNKVTEKGKDVELRCDPISGHTALYWYRQSLGQGLEFLIYFQGNSAPDKSGLPSDRFSAERTGGSVSTLTIQRTQQEDSAVYLCASTSEVNTYGYTFGSGTRLTVV.

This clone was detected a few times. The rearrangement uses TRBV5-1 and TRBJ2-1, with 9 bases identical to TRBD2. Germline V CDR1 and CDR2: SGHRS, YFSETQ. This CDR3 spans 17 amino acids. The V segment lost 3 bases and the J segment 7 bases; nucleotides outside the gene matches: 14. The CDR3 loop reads CASSSASGAGGSNEQFF. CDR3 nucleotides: TGCGCCAGCAGCTCCGCCTCTGGAGCGGGGGGCTCTAATGAGCAGTTCTTC.

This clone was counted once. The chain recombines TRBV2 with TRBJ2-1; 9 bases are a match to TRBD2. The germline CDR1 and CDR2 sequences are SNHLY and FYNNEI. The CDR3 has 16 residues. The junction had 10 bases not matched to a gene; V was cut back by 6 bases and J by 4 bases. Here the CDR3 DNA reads TGTGCCAGCAGCCCCCAAGGACTAGCGAATTACAATGAGCAGTTCTTC. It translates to CASSPQGLANYNEQFF.

CDR3 coding DNA: TGTGCCTGGAGTTACCCCGGGACAGGGGAGGATCAGCCCCAGCATTTT. Translating gives CAWSYPGTGEDQPQHF. The chain recombines TRBV30 with TRBJ1-5; 10 bases fit TRBD1. Germline V gives CDR1 GTSNPN, CDR2 SVGIG (reference sequence). The ends lost 2 bases at V and 5 bases at J; junction bases unmatched: 9. There are 16 residues in the CDR3.

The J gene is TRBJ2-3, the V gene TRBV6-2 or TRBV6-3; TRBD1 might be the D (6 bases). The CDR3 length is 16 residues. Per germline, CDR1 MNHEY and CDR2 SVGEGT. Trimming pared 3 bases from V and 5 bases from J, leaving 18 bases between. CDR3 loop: CASSYWGQPDGDTQYF. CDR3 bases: TGTGCCAGCAGTTATTGGGGACAACCAGATGGAGATACGCAGTATTTT.

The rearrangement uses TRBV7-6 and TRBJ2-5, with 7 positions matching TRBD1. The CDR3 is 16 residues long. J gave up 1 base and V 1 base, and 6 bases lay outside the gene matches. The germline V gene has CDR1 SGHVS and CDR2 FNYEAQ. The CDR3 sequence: CASSLVQDRIQETQYF. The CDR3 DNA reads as TGTGCCAGCAGCTTAGTTCAGGACAGGATCCAAGAGACCCAGTACTTC. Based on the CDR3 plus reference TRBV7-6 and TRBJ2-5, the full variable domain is GAGVSQSPRYKVTKRGQDVALRCDPISGHVSLYWYRQALGQGPEFLTYFNYEAQQDKSGLPNDRFSAERPEGSISTLTIQRTEQRDSAMYRCASSLVQDRIQETQYFGPGTRLLVL.

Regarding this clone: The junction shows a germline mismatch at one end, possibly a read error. The CDR3 region is CSASGSSSFNSPLHF. The CDR3 coding sequence is TGCAGTGCTAGTGGGTCGAGTTCCTTTAATTCACCCCTCCACTTT. V gene TRBV20-1 combines with J gene TRBJ1-6, with D unresolved. The CDR3 runs 15 residues. The germline V gene has CDR1 DFQATT and CDR2 SNEGSKA (reference sequence).

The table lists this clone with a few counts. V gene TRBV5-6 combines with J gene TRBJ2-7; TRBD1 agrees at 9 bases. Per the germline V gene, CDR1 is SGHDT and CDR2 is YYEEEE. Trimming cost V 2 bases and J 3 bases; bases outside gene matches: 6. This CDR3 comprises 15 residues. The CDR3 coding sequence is TGTGCCAGCAGCTTACCGGGACAGGGTCTCTACGAGCAGTACTTC. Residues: CASSLPGQGLYEQYF.